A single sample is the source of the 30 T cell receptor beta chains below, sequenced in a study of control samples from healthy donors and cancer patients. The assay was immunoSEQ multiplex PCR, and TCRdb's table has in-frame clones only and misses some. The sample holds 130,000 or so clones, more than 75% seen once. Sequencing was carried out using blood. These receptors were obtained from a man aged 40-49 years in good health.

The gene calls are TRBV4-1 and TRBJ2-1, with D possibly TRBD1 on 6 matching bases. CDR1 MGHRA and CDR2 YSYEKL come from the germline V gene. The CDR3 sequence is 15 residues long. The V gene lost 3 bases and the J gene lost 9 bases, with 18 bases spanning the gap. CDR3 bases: TGCGCCAGCAGCCAGAGAGGGATACGGGACACTGAGCAGTTCTTC. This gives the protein CASSQRGIRDTEQFF.

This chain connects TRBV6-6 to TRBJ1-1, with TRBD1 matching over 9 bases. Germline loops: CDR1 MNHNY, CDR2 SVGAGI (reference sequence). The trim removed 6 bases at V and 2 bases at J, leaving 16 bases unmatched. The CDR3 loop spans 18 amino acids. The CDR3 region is CASRRQGGQGQINTEAFF. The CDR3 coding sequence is TGTGCCAGCAGACGACAAGGGGGACAGGGTCAAATTAACACTGAAGCTTTCTTT.

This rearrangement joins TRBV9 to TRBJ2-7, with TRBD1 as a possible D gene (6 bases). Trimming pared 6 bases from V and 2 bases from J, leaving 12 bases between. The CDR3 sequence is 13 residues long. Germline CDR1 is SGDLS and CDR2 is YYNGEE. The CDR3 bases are TGTGCCAGCATTGTAAGGGGGACCTACGAGCAGTACTTC. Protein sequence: CASIVRGTYEQYF.

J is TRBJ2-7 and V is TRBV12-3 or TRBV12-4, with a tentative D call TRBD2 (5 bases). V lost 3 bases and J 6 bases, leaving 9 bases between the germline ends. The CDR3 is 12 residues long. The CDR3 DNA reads TGTGCCAGCAGTTTCGGCGGGTCCGAGCAGTACTTC. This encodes CASSFGGSEQYF.

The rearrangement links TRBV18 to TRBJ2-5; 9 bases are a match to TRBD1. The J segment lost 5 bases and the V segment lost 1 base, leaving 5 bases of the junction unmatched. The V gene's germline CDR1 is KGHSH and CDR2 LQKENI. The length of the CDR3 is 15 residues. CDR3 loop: CASSPRTGAGETQYF. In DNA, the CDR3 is TGTGCCAGCTCACCACGGACAGGGGCTGGGGAGACCCAGTACTTC.

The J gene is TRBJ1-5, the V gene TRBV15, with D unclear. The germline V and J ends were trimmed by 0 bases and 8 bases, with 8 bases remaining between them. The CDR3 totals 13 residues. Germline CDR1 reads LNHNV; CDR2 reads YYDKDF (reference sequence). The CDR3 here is CATSRDYEEPQHF. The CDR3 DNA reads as TGTGCCACCAGCAGAGATTATGAGGAGCCCCAGCATTTT.

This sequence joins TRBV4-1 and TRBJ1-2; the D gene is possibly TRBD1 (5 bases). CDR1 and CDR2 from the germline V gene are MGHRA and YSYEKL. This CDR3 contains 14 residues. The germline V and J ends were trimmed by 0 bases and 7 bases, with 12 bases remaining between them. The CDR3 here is CASSQDKDQGGYTF. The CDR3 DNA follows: TGCGCCAGCAGCCAAGATAAAGACCAGGGTGGCTACACCTTC.

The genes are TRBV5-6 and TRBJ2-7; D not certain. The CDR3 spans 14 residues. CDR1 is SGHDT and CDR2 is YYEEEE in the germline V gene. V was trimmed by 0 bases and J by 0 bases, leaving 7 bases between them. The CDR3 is CASSLDGISYEQYF. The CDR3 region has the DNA TGTGCCAGCAGCTTGGACGGTATCTCCTACGAGCAGTACTTC.

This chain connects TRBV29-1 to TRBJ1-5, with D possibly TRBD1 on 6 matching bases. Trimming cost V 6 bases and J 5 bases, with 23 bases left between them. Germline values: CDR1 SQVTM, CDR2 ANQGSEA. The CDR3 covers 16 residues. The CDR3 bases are TGCAGCGTGACACCGGGGGCTTTTTGGGGGGATCAGCCCCAGCATTTT. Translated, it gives CSVTPGAFWGDQPQHF.

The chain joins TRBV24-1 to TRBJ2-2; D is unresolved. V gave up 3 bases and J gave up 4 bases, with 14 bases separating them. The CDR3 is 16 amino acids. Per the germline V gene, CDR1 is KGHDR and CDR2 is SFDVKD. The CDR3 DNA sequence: TGTGCCACCAGTGATAGCCAGGCCGGTTCCACCGGGGAGCTGTTTTTT. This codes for CATSDSQAGSTGELFF.

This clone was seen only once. CDR3 in amino acids: CASKAGTGDYGYTF. DNA of the CDR3: TGCGCCAGCAAAGCCGGGACAGGGGACTATGGCTACACCTTC. The V and J genes are TRBV5-1 and TRBJ1-2, with 10 bases lining up with TRBD1. The CDR3 totals 14 residues. The V gene end was trimmed by 6 bases and the J gene end by 3 bases; junction bases not matched to a gene: 5. The germline V gene encodes CDR1 SGHRS and CDR2 YFSETQ.

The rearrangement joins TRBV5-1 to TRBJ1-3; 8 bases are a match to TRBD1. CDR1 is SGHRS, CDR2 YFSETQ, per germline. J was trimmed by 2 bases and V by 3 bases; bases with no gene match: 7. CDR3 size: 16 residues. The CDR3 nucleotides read TGCGCCAGCAGCTCCTTCACAGGGGGGACTGGAAACACCATATATTTT. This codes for CASSSFTGGTGNTIYF. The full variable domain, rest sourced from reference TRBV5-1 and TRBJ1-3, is KAGVTQTPRYLIKTRGQQVTLSCSPISGHRSVSWYQQTPGQGLQFLFEYFSETQRNKGNFPGRFSGRQFSNSRSEMNVSTLELGDSALYLCASSSFTGGTGNTIYFGEGSWLTVV.

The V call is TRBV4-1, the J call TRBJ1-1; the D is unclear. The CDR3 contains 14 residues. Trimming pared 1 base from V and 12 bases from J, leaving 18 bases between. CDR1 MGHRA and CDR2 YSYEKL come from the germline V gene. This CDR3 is CASSQALRAVESFF. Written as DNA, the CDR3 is TGCGCCAGCAGCCAAGCCCTCCGTGCCGTGGAGTCTTTCTTT.

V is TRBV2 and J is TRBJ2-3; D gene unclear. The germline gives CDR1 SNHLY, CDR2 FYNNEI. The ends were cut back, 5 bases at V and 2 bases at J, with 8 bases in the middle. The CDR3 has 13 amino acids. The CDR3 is CASSRLATDTQYF. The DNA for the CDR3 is TGTGCCAGCAGTAGACTTGCCACAGATACGCAGTATTTT.

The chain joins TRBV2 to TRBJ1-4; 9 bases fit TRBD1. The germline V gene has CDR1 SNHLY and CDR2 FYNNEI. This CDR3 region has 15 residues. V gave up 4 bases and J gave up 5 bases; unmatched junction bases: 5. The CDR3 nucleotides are TGTGCCAGCAGTGGCTTCGGGACAGGGAATGAAAAACTGTTTTTT. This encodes CASSGFGTGNEKLFF.

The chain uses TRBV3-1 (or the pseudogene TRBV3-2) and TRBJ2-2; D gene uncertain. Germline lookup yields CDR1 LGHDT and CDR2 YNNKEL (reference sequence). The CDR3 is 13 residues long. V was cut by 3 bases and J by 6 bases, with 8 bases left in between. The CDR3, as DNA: TGTGCCAGCAGCCAGAACAAAGCCGGGGAGCTGTTTTTT. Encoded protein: CASSQNKAGELFF.

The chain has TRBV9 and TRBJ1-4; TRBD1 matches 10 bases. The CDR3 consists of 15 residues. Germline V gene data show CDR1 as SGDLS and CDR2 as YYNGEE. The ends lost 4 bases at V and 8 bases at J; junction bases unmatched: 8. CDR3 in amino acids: CASSIGQGVVEKLFF. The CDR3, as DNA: TGTGCCAGCAGCATAGGACAGGGGGTGGTGGAAAAACTGTTTTTT.

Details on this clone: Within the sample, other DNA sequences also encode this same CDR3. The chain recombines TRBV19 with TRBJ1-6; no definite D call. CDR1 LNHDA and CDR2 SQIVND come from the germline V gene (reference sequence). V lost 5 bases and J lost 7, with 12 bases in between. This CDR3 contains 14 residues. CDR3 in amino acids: CASSLLGSNSPLHF. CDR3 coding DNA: TGTGCCAGTAGTCTTCTGGGTTCGAATTCACCCCTCCACTTT. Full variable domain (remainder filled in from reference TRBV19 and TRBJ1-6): DGGITQSPKYLFRKEGQNVTLSCEQNLNHDAMYWYRQDPGQGLRLIYYSQIVNDFQKGDIAEGYSVSREKKESFPLTVTSAQKNPTAFYLCASSLLGSNSPLHFGNGTRLTVT.

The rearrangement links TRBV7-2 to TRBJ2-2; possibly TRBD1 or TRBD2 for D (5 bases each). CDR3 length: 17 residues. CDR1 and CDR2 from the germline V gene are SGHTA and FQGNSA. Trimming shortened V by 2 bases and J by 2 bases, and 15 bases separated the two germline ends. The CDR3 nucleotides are TGTGCCAGCAGCTTATCCCAGGGAGTACGTAACACCGGGGAGCTGTTTTTT. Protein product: CASSLSQGVRNTGELFF.

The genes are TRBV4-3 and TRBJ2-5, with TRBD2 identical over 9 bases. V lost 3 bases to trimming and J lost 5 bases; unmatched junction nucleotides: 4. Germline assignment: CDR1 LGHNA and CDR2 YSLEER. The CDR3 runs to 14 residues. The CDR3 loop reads CASSHGLASETQYF. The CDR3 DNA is TGCGCCAGCAGCCACGGACTAGCGAGCGAGACCCAGTACTTC.

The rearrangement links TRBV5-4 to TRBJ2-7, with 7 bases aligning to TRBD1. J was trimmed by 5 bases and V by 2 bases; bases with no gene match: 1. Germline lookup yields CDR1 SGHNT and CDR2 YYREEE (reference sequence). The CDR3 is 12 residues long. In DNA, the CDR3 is TGTGCCAGCAGCTTCGGGACAGACGAGCAGTACTTC. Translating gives CASSFGTDEQYF. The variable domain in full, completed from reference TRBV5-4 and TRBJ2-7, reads ETGVTQSPTHLIKTRGQQVTLRCSSQSGHNTVSWYQQALGQGPQFIFQYYREEENGRGNFPPRFSGLQFPNYSSELNVNALELDDSALYLCASSFGTDEQYFGPGTRLTVT.

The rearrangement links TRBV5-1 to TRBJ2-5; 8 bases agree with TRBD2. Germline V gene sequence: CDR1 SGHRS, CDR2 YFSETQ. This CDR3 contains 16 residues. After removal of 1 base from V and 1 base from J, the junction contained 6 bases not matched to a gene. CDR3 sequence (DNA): TGCGCCAGCAGCTTGTTCGGCGGGGGGACCCAAGAGACCCAGTACTTC. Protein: CASSLFGGGTQETQYF.

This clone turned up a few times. CDR3 in DNA: TGTGCCACCAAAGAGACAGGGCGGGAGGCCGGGGAGCTGTTTTTT. It encodes CATKETGREAGELFF. The rearrangement uses TRBV24-1 and TRBJ2-2; possibly TRBD2 for D (8 bases). This CDR3 is built from 15 residues. Germline values: CDR1 KGHDR, CDR2 SFDVKD. The germline V and J ends were trimmed by 8 bases and 6 bases, with 18 bases remaining between them.

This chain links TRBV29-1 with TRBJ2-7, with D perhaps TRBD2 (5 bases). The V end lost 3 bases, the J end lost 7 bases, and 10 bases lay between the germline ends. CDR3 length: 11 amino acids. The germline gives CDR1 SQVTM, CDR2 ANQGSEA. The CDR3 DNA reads TGCAGCGTTGACGGGGTAGGGGAGCAGTACTTC. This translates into CSVDGVGEQYF.

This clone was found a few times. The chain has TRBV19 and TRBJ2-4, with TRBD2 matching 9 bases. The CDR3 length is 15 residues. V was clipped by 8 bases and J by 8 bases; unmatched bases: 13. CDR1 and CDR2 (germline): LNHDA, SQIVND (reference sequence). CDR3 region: CASHPLAGGPHIQYF. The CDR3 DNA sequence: TGTGCCAGTCACCCTCTCGCGGGGGGGCCCCACATTCAGTACTTC.

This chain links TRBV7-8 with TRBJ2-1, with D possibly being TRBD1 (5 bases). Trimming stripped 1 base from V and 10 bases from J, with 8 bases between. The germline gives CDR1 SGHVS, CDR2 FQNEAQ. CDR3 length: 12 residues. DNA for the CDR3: TGTGCCAGCAGCTTAGGCAGGGTCGAGCAGTTCTTC. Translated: CASSLGRVEQFF.

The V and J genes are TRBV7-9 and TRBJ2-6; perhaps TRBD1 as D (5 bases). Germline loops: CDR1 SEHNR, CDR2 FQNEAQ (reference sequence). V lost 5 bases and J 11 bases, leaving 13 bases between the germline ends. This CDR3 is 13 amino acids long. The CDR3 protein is CASSRLVRDVLTF. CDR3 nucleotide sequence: TGTGCCAGCAGCCGCCTGGTCAGGGACGTCCTGACTTTC.

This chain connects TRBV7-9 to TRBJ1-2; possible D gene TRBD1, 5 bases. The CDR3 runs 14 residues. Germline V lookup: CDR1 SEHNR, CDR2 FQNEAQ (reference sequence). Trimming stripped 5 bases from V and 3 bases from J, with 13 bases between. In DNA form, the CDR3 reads TGTGCCAGCAGCCGGACCGGGGGGGACTATGGCTACACCTTC. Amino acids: CASSRTGGDYGYTF.

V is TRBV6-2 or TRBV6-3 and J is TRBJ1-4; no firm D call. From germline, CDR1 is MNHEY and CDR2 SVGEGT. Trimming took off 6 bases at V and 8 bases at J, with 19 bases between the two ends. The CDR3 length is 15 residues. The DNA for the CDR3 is TGTGCCAGCAGCTCCATCGACCGGGGAAACGAAAAACTGTTTTTT. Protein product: CASSSIDRGNEKLFF.

This chain's CDR3 is CAWSNGQGEKLFF. The CDR3 DNA reads as TGTGCCTGGAGTAACGGACAGGGTGAAAAACTGTTTTTT. The genes are TRBV30 and TRBJ1-4; TRBD1 agrees at 8 bases. V shed 2 bases, J shed 7 bases, and the junction held 3 bases outside the gene matches. This CDR3 is built from 13 residues. CDR1 is GTSNPN and CDR2 is SVGIG in the germline V gene (reference sequence).